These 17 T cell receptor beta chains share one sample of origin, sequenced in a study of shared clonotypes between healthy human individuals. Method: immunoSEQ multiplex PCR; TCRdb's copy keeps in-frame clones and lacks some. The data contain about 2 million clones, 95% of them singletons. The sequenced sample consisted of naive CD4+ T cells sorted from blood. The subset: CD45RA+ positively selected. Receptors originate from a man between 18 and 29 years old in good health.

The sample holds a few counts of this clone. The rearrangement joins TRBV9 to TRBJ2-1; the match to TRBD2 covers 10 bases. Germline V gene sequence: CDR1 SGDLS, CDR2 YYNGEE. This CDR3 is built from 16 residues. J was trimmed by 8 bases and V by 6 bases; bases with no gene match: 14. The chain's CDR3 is CASTPRSLAGADEQFF. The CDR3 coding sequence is TGTGCCAGCACCCCTCGGTCCCTAGCGGGGGCGGATGAGCAGTTCTTC.

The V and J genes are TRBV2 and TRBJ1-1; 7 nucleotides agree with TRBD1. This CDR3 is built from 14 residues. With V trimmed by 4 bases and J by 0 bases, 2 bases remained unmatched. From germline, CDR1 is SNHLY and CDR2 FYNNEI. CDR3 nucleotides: TGTGCCAGCAGTGCGACAGGGATGAACACTGAAGCTTTCTTT. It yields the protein CASSATGMNTEAFF.

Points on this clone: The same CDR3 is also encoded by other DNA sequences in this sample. As DNA, the CDR3 is TGTGCCAGTAGTATAACCACAGGGGGCGGATATGGCTACACCTTC. Translation: CASSITTGGGYGYTF. The V call is TRBV19, the J call TRBJ1-2; 9 bases are shared with TRBD1. This CDR3 comprises 15 residues. Unmatched junction bases numbered 6, after V lost 2 bases and J lost 5 bases. Looked up from germline, CDR1 is LNHDA and CDR2 is SQIVND (reference sequence).

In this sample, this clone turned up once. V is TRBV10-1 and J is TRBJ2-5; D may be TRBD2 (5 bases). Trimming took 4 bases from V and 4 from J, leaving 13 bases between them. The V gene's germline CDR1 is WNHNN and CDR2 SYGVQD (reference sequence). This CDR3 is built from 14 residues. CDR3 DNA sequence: TGCGCCAGCAGTGGTGGACTCTTTCCAGAGACCCAGTACTTC. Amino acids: CASSGGLFPETQYF.

CDR3 in amino acids: CAWSVGTAYQPQHF. The CDR3 nucleotides are TGTGCCTGGAGTGTAGGGACCGCATATCAGCCCCAGCATTTT. V is TRBV30 and J is TRBJ1-5; D may be TRBD1 (5 bases). The V end lost 0 bases, the J end lost 5 bases, and 11 bases lay between the germline ends. The germline gives CDR1 GTSNPN, CDR2 SVGIG (reference sequence). CDR3 length: 14 residues.

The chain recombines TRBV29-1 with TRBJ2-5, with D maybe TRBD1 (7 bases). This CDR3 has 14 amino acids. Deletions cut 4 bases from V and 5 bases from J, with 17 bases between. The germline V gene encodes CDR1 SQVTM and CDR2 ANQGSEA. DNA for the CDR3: TGCAGCGTTGCGGAAAAGGGGGCGGGGGAGACCCAGTACTTC. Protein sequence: CSVAEKGAGETQYF.

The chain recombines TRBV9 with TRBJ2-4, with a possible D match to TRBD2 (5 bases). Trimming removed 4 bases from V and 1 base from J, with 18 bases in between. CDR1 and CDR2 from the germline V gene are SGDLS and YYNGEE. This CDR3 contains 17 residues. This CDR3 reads CASSPGLQRGAKNIQYF. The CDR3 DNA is TGTGCCAGCAGCCCGGGATTACAAAGAGGGGCCAAAAACATTCAGTACTTC.

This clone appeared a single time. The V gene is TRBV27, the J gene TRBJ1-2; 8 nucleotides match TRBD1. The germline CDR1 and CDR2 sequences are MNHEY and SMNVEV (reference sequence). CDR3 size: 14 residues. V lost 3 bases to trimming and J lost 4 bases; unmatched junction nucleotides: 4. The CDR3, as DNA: TGTGCCAGCAGTTTTGGACAGGGAACCTATGGCTACACCTTC. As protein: CASSFGQGTYGYTF.

CDR3 sequence: CASSLGGDRPQHF. CDR3 in DNA: TGCGCCAGCAGCTTGGGAGGGGATCGGCCCCAGCATTTT. This sequence joins TRBV5-1 and TRBJ1-5, with a tentative D call TRBD1 (5 bases). Trimming took off 0 bases at V and 9 bases at J, with 10 bases between the two ends. There are 13 residues in the CDR3. Germline loops: CDR1 SGHRS, CDR2 YFSETQ.

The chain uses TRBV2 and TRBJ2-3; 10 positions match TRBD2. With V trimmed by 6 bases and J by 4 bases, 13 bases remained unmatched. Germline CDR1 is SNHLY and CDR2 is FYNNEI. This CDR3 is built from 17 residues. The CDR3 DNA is TGTGCCAGCAGCGGACTAAGCGGGGGGGCCGGATCAGATACGCAGTATTTT. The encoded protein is CASSGLSGGAGSDTQYF.

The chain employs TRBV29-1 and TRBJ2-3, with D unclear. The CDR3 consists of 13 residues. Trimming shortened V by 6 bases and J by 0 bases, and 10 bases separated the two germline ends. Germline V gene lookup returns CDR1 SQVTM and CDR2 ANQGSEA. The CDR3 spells CSVSQDSTDTQYF. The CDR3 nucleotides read TGCAGCGTATCCCAGGACAGCACAGATACGCAGTATTTT.

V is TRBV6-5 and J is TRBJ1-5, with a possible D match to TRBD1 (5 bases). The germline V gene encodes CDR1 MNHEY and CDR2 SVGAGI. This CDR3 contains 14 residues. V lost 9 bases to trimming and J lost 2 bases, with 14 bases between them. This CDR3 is CASSQGFGNQPQHF. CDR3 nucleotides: TGTGCCAGTTCGCAGGGTTTCGGCAATCAGCCCCAGCATTTT.

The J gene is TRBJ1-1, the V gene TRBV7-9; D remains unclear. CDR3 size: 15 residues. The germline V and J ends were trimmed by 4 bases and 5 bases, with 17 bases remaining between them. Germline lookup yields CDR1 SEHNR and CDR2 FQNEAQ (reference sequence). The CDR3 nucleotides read TGTGCCAGCAGCTCCGACCCATTTAAAGCGACTGAAGCTTTCTTT. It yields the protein CASSSDPFKATEAFF.

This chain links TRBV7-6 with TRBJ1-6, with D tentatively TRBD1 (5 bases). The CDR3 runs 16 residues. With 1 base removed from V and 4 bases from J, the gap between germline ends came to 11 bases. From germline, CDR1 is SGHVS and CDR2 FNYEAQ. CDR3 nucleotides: TGTGCCAGCAGCTTAGAGGGGCCGATTTATAATTCACCCCTCCACTTT. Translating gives CASSLEGPIYNSPLHF.

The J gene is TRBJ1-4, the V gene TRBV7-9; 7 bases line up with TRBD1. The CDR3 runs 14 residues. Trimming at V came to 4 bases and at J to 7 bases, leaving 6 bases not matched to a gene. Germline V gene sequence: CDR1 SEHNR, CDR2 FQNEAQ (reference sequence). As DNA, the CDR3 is TGTGCCAGCAGCTCTCAGGGGGAGGGTGAAAAACTGTTTTTT. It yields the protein CASSSQGEGEKLFF.

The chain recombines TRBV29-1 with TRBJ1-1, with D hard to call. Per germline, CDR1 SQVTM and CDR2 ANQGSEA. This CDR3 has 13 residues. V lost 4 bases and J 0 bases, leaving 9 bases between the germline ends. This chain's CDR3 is CSVVISLNTEAFF. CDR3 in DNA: TGCAGCGTTGTAATCTCCTTGAACACTGAAGCTTTCTTT.

This CDR3 is CASSLEIGIPPYEQYF. The CDR3, as DNA: TGTGCCAGCAGCTTAGAAATCGGAATACCCCCCTACGAGCAGTACTTC. The chain links TRBV7-9 to TRBJ2-7; D not resolved. The ends were cut back, 1 base at V and 2 bases at J, with 15 bases in the middle. This CDR3 region has 16 residues. Germline V gives CDR1 SEHNR, CDR2 FQNEAQ (reference sequence).